Described below is a single T cell receptor (beta chain) sequence and its context. This entry comes from a study of cytomegalovirus exposure and HLA in healthy donors. The CDR3 extends over 15 amino acids. The germline V gene has CDR1 PRHDT and CDR2 FYEKMQ (reference sequence). V gave up 5 bases and J gave up 0 bases, with 14 bases separating them. TCRdb keeps only in-frame clones here, not all; method: immunoSEQ multiplex PCR. The data hold more than 95,000 clones, with more than 85% observed a single time. Sequencing input: PBMCs. The chain recombines TRBV13 with TRBJ2-7, with D possibly being TRBD2 (5 bases). This sequence was found in a woman aged 18-29 years in good health and CMV-seropositive. The CDR3 loop is CASSEGRGSSYEQYF. The DNA of the CDR3 is TGTGCCAGCAGCGAGGGTCGGGGAAGCTCCTACGAGCAGTACTTC.